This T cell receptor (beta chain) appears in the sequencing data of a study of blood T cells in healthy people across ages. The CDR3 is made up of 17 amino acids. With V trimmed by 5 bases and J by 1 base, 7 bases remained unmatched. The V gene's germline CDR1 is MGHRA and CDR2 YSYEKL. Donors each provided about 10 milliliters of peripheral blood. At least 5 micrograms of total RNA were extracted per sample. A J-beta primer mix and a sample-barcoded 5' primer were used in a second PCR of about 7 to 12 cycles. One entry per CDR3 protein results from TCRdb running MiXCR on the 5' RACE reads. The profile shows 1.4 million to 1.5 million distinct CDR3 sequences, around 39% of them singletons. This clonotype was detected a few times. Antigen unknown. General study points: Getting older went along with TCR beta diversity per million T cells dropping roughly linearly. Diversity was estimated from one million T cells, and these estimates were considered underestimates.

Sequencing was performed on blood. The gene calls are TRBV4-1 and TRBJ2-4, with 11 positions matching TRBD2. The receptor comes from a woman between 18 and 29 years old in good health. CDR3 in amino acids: CASSSPLAGGAKNIQYF. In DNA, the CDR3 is TGCGCCAGCAGCAGTCCTTTAGCGGGGGGGGCCAAAAACATTCAGTACTTC.